This T cell receptor beta chain derives from a study of cytomegalovirus exposure and HLA in healthy donors. General observations from the study: Through in vitro validation, a few CMV-associated chains were shown to be specific for CMV antigens. Published work reported that the classifier diagnosed cytomegalovirus status with high specificity and sensitivity.

Sequencing was performed with immunoSEQ multiplex PCR; in TCRdb, only in-frame clones are kept and a portion is missing. The repertoire includes about 110,000 clones, about 92% of them detected once, and 1.5% to 2% sits in the top ten. In regard to this clone: Its antigen remains unknown.

CDR1 is SEHNR, CDR2 FQNEAQ, per germline (reference sequence). Trimming removed 0 bases at V and 8 bases at J, with 13 bases between. The CDR3 length is 14 residues. The chain has TRBV7-9 and TRBJ1-2, with D unresolved. The sequencing sample was made of PBMCs. The receptor's source is a woman aged 18-29 years in good health and CMV-seronegative. The CDR3 protein is CASSLATAWVGYTF. In DNA, the CDR3 is TGTGCCAGCAGCTTAGCCACAGCATGGGTAGGCTACACCTTC.